The clone carrying this T cell receptor beta chain was counted only a few times. Its specificity is unknown. These data are taken from a study of naive and memory T cell subsets. Study-wide findings and caveats: Naive and memory repertoire findings lacked a ground truth for validation.

Both TRBC1 and TRBC2 were covered by a beta constant-region primer of two equimolar oligonucleotides. Each CDR3 protein gets one entry after TCRdb re-called the UMI-ligation and nested PCR reads with MiXCR. The sample shows 130,000 to 150,000 distinct CDR3 sequences, about a sixth of them seen only once. CDR1 and CDR2 from the germline V gene are SEHNR and FQNEAQ (reference sequence). V was clipped by 7 bases and J by 1 base; unmatched bases: 2. The CDR3 totals 14 residues. Cells stained for CD3, CD4, CD8, CD45RA and CD27 were sorted into four subsets. This chain connects TRBV7-9 to TRBJ2-3; the match to TRBD2 covers 10 bases. This sequence was found in a human donor in good health. The specimen sequenced was naive CD4+ T cells from blood. The CDR3 spells CASTTSGGTDTQYF. The DNA of the CDR3 is TGTGCCAGCACCACTAGCGGGGGCACAGATACGCAGTATTTT. The full variable domain, its missing parts supplied by reference TRBV7-9 and TRBJ2-3, is DTGVSQNPRHKITKRGQNVTFRCDPISEHNRLYWYRQTLGQGPEFLTYFQNEAQLEKSRLLSDRFSAERPKGSFSTLEIQRTEQGDSAMYLCASTTSGGTDTQYFGPGTRLTVL.